The 15 T cell receptor beta chains listed next were all sequenced from one sample in a study of blood T cell repertoires in COVID-19. The method was immunoSEQ multiplex PCR; TCRdb's version includes in-frame clones alone and lacks a portion of them. This table has approximately 240,000 clones, around 87% appearing once. The sample consisted of PBMCs or T cells enriched from blood (not recorded which). All receptors derive from a woman aged 18-29 years in a cohort exposed to, infected with or recovered from COVID-19 (not recorded which).

The V call is TRBV6-1, the J call TRBJ2-1; no reliable D call. Trimming pared 3 bases from V and 4 bases from J, leaving 7 bases between. This CDR3 contains 13 residues. Germline CDR1 is MNHNS and CDR2 is SASEGT. The CDR3 loop is CASSDQVYNEQFF. DNA for the CDR3: TGTGCCAGCAGTGATCAGGTGTACAATGAGCAGTTCTTC.

The chain is built from TRBV9 and TRBJ1-2; possibly TRBD1 for D (6 bases). Germline V CDR1 and CDR2: SGDLS, YYNGEE. The CDR3 is 13 residues long. V was trimmed by 5 bases and J by 14 bases, leaving 22 bases between them. CDR3 in amino acids: CASSATPGTPWTF. In DNA, the CDR3 is TGTGCCAGCAGTGCAACCCCCGGGACACCCTGGACCTTC. Full variable domain (missing parts from reference TRBV9 and TRBJ1-2): DSGVTQTPKHLITATGQRVTLRCSPRSGDLSVYWYQQSLDQGLQFLIQYYNGEERAKGNILERFSAQQFPDLHSELNLSSLELGDSALYFCASSATPGTPWTFGSGTRLTVV.

V gene TRBV29-1 combines with J gene TRBJ1-2; 7 positions match TRBD1. Germline lookup yields CDR1 SQVTM and CDR2 ANQGSEA. Losses at the gene ends were 6 bases for V and 9 bases for J; bases not matched to a gene: 13. The CDR3 totals 13 residues. CDR3 amino acids: CSVHRGMSDRYTF. CDR3 nucleotides: TGCAGCGTCCACAGGGGCATGTCGGATCGCTACACCTTC.

V usage is TRBV7-2 and J usage is TRBJ2-1, with TRBD2 matching 9 bases. Unmatched junction bases numbered 10, after V lost 2 bases and J lost 8 bases. CDR3 size: 16 residues. The germline CDR1 and CDR2 sequences are SGHTA and FQGNSA. This chain's CDR3 is CASSLYGGGAWDEQFF. DNA of the CDR3: TGTGCCAGCAGCTTATATGGCGGGGGGGCTTGGGATGAGCAGTTCTTC.

The V call is TRBV5-6, the J call TRBJ2-5, with D maybe TRBD2 (6 bases). With 6 bases removed from V and 1 base from J, the gap between germline ends came to 19 bases. This CDR3 has 16 amino acids. Germline CDR1 reads SGHDT; CDR2 reads YYEEEE. Here the CDR3 DNA reads TGTGCCAGCACCTCCTTGGGGACGGGAGTCCAAGAGACCCAGTACTTC. It translates to CASTSLGTGVQETQYF.

The chain carries TRBV4-2 and TRBJ2-5, with 11 nucleotides matching TRBD2. J was trimmed by 2 bases and V by 0 bases; bases with no gene match: 17. The CDR3 spans 21 residues. CDR1 is LGHNA and CDR2 is YNFKEQ in the germline V gene. In DNA form, the CDR3 reads TGTGCCAGCAGCCAAGAATCCCCACGCTTTTTAGCGGGAGGGGGACAAGAGACCCAGTACTTC. This translates into CASSQESPRFLAGGGQETQYF.

The J gene is TRBJ2-3, the V gene TRBV5-1; D is unresolved. This CDR3 is built from 14 residues. The germline V gene has CDR1 SGHRS and CDR2 YFSETQ. Trimming took off 2 bases at V and 6 bases at J, with 13 bases between the two ends. In DNA, the CDR3 is TGCGCCAGCAGCTTAGCGTCGGGTACCGATACGCAGTATTTT. This sequence encodes CASSLASGTDTQYF. Variable domain in full (rest from reference TRBV5-1 and TRBJ2-3): KAGVTQTPRYLIKTRGQQVTLSCSPISGHRSVSWYQQTPGQGLQFLFEYFSETQRNKGNFPGRFSGRQFSNSRSEMNVSTLELGDSALYLCASSLASGTDTQYFGPGTRLTVL.

CDR3 region: CASSPGTGNYNEQFF. The CDR3 DNA reads TGTGCCAGCTCACCGGGGACAGGGAACTACAATGAGCAGTTCTTC. This chain connects TRBV18 to TRBJ2-1; 9 bases map to TRBD1. The germline CDR1 and CDR2 sequences are KGHSH and LQKENI. The J segment lost 3 bases and the V segment lost 3 bases, leaving 3 bases of the junction unmatched. This CDR3 spans 15 amino acids. Based on the CDR3 plus reference TRBV18 and TRBJ2-1, the full variable domain is NAGVMQNPRHLVRRRGQEARLRCSPMKGHSHVYWYRQLPEEGLKFMVYLQKENIIDESGMPKERFSAEFPKEGPSILRIQQVVRGDSAAYFCASSPGTGNYNEQFFGPGTRLTVL.

V usage is TRBV7-8 and J usage is TRBJ1-5; D is ambiguous. Germline-derived CDR1 and CDR2 are SGHVS and FQNEAQ. With 5 bases removed from V and 10 bases from J, the gap between germline ends came to 18 bases. CDR3 size: 14 residues. CDR3 protein: CASSRETEVDPQHF. In nucleotides, the CDR3 is TGTGCCAGCAGCCGAGAAACGGAGGTTGATCCCCAGCATTTT.

CDR3 protein: CASSLSSRQGYGYTF. CDR3 bases: TGTGCCAGCAGTTTGTCATCGCGGCAGGGGTATGGCTACACCTTC. The rearrangement joins TRBV27 to TRBJ1-2, with D maybe TRBD1 (6 bases). There are 15 residues in the CDR3. Trimming stripped 3 bases from V and 5 bases from J, with 16 bases between. Germline-derived CDR1 and CDR2 are MNHEY and SMNVEV (reference sequence).

The gene calls are TRBV24-1 and TRBJ1-2, with TRBD1 matching 8 bases. This CDR3 is built from 15 residues. V lost 4 bases and J lost 4; bases outside the gene matches: 7. Germline-derived CDR1 and CDR2 are KGHDR and SFDVKD. The CDR3 reads CATSERQGLGYGYTF. CDR3 nucleotides: TGTGCCACCAGTGAGCGACAGGGGTTAGGCTATGGCTACACCTTC.

The V and J genes are TRBV6-4 and TRBJ1-2; 8 bases are a match to TRBD1. Germline V gene data show CDR1 as MRHNA and CDR2 as SNTAGT. V shed 6 bases and J 7 bases; nucleotides not matched to a gene: 7. The CDR3 sequence is 13 residues long. The CDR3 is CASRPDRVGGYTF. The CDR3 bases are TGTGCCAGCAGACCGGACAGGGTCGGTGGCTACACCTTC.

The chain carries TRBV7-6 and TRBJ2-1; 7 nucleotides align to TRBD2. CDR1 SGHVS and CDR2 FNYEAQ come from the germline V gene. V gave up 5 bases and J gave up 0 bases; unmatched junction bases: 10. There are 17 residues in the CDR3. The CDR3 sequence is CASSPLAGTNSYNEQFF. In nucleotides, the CDR3 is TGTGCCAGCAGCCCGCTGGCCGGGACTAACTCCTACAATGAGCAGTTCTTC.

The chain uses TRBV4-1 and TRBJ2-2, with TRBD2 matching 8 bases. Germline V gives CDR1 MGHRA, CDR2 YSYEKL. V shed 10 bases, J shed 0 bases, and the junction held 1 base outside the gene matches. This CDR3 is 13 amino acids long. Here the CDR3 DNA reads TGCGCCACCGGGAGGGCGAACACCGGGGAGCTGTTTTTT. Its translation is CATGRANTGELFF.

The chain links TRBV6-1 to TRBJ1-1, with 8 bases that match TRBD1. CDR3 length: 15 amino acids. J lost 6 bases, V lost 3 bases, and 9 bases had no gene match. Germline CDR1 reads MNHNS; CDR2 reads SASEGT. This CDR3 reads CASSERGQGEAEAFF. Written as DNA, the CDR3 is TGTGCCAGCAGTGAGCGAGGACAGGGTGAGGCTGAAGCTTTCTTT.